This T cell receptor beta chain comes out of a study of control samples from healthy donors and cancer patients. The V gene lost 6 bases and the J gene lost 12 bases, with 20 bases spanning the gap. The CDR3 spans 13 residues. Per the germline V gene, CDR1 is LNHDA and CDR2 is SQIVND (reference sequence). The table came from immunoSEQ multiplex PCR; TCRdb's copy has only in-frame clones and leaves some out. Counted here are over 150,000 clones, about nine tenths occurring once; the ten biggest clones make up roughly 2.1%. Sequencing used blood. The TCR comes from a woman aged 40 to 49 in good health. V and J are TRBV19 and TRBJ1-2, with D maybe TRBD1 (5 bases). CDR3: CASRTGTVPIHTF. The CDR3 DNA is TGTGCCAGTAGGACCGGGACTGTCCCTATCCACACCTTC.